The rows below give T cell receptor beta chains drawn from one sample of a study of cytomegalovirus exposure and HLA in healthy donors. TCRdb keeps only in-frame clones here, not all; method: immunoSEQ multiplex PCR. The table records around 86,000 clones, around 79% of them present only once. Sequencing was done on a sample of PBMCs. The receptors here all came from a female donor in good health and CMV-seronegative. The conserved cysteine and the conserved F or W are not part of the CDR3 here. Part of the rows lack a size; the others show once, few, many or a class for expanded clones.

J gene	V gene	clone size	CDR3 protein
TRBJ2-2	TRBV5-4	-	ASSLFSGSNTGELF
TRBJ1-5	TRBV7-6	-	ASSLGTANSNQPQH
TRBJ1-2	TRBV19	-	ASRPLQGVDYGYT
TRBJ2-7	TRBV11-2	-	ASSLEAGQSYEQY
TRBJ1-5	TRBV10-1	-	ASDGQRRSNQPQH
TRBJ2-7	TRBV28	few	ASTATGQYEQY
TRBJ1-1	TRBV10-2	-	ASSAGTWRPEAF
TRBJ2-1	TRBV6-5	-	ASGPGRISF
TRBJ1-2	TRBV2	few	ASSEYSDRLGGYT
TRBJ2-2	TRBV7-9	once	ASSADRVDTGELF
TRBJ2-5	TRBV19	-	ASSNGQGFWETQY
TRBJ2-7	TRBV7-8	-	ASSLNFRGDRDFYEQY
TRBJ1-4	TRBV4-1	-	ASSQGIPGKKLF
TRBJ1-6	TRBV9	-	ASSATGGQGLH
TRBJ1-1	TRBV14	few	ASSQARGHTEAF
TRBJ2-3	TRBV15	-	ATSGGPTRTDTQY
TRBJ2-5	TRBV19	-	ASSTQGAGETQY
TRBJ1-4	TRBV28	-	ASEEGRNEKLF
TRBJ2-7	TRBV2	-	ASSVEGAEQY
TRBJ2-1	TRBV2	-	ASSVQGIGGEQF
TRBJ2-1	TRBV5-1	-	ASSLGLTSGSVDEQF
TRBJ2-1	TRBV5-1	-	ASSRDTAWSSYNEQF
TRBJ2-5	TRBV7-7	once	ASSLGVQRGDQETQY